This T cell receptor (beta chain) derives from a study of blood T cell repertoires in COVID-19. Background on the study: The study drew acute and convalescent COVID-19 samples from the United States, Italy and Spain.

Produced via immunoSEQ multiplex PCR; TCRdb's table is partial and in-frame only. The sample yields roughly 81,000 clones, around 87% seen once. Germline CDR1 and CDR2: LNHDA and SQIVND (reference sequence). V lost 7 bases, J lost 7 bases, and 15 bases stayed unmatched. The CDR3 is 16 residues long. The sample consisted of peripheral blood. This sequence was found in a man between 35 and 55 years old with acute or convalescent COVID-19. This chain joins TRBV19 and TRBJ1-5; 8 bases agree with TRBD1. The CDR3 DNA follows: TGTGCCAGTACCGGACGTATGGGGCAGGGGGCGCAGCCCCAGCATTTT. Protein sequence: CASTGRMGQGAQPQHF.